This T cell receptor beta chain was recorded in a study of T cell repertoires in cytomegalovirus infection. Study overall: Newly reported HLA-C-restricted and thoroughly characterized HLA-B-restricted CMV epitopes were employed. Both a matching HLA type and CMV infection were indicated by public TCR beta signatures. Study-wide results and caveats: Cumulative frequency of public TCR beta families picked out carriers of CMV plus the relevant HLA. The study found HLA-C-restricted CMV-specific TCR beta clonotypes dominating the ex vivo response.

This clonotype has only a few counts. Its antigen remains unidentified. TCRdb passed the reads through MiXCR, listing each CDR3 protein once. The table includes 300,000 to 400,000 distinct CDR3 sequences, roughly 25% detected once. Germline assignment: CDR1 SGHTA and CDR2 FQGTGA. Trimming cost V 4 bases and J 3 bases, with 3 bases left between them. CDR3 size: 12 residues. The TCR originated in a human donor in good health (CMV status not recorded). Some clones in this sample may be carry-over from other donors' samples. The sample here was cultured PBMCs, taken from culture after CMV antigen stimulation. The chain combines TRBV7-3 with TRBJ2-2; D is unclear. The CDR3 region has the DNA TGTGCCAGCAGCTCGGACACCGGGGAGCTGTTTTTT. Protein sequence: CASSSDTGELFF.